The clone carrying this T cell receptor beta chain was counted a few times. The data stem from a study of blood T cells in healthy people across ages. Looked up from germline, CDR1 is SGHTA and CDR2 is FQGNSA. The V end was cut by 10 bases, the J end by 0 bases, with 17 bases between. The CDR3 is 15 residues long. Then a second PCR, running roughly 7 to 11 cycles, was carried out with a sample-barcoded 5' primer and a J-beta primer mix. From the 5' RACE reads, TCRdb called clonotypes with MiXCR, one entry per CDR3 protein. The sample consists of over 750,000 distinct CDR3 sequences, 25% of them appearing once. This sample also belongs to another study, concerning T cells of mothers and their children.

Sequenced sample: blood. This chain connects TRBV7-2 to TRBJ2-3; weak D call: TRBD1 (6 bases). This sequence was found in a boy aged 5-17 years in good health. In DNA, the CDR3 is TGTGCCAAGGCACAGGGTCTTACTAGCACAGATACGCAGTATTTT. It is translated as CAKAQGLTSTDTQYF.